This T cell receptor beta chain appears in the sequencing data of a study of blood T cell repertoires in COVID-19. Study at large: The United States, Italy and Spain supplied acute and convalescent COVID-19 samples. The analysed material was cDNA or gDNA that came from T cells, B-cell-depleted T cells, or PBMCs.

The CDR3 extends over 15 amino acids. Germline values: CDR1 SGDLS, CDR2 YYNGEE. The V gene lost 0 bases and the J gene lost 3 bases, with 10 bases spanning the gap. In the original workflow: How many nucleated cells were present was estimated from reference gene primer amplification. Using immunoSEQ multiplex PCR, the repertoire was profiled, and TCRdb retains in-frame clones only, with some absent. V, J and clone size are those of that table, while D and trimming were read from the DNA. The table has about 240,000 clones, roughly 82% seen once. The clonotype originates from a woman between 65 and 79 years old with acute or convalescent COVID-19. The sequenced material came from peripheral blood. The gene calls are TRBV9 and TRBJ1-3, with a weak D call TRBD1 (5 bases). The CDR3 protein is CASSVEGVYGNTIYF. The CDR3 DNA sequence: TGTGCCAGCAGCGTAGAAGGGGTTTATGGAAACACCATATATTTT.